This T cell receptor (beta chain) was recovered during a study of control samples from healthy donors and cancer patients (dated by TCRdb to 2018 to 2021). Libraries were built with the immunoSEQ multiplex PCR assay. TCRdb limited this immuneACCESS table to in-frame rearrangements with V and J called. A share of clones is missing; checked studies link under half to unresolved V genes, and the rest is unexplained. In this sample the table shows some 150,000 clones, 91% of which occur a single time. The ten largest make up roughly 1.6% of the sample. Comment on this clone: What antigen it recognizes has not been identified. Nothing much larger sits one base from this clone, and base qualities are not available.

As encoded in the germline V gene, CDR1 is MDHEN while CDR2 is SYDVKM. From V the trimming removes 3 bases and from J it removes 4 bases, while the gene matches leave 7 bases of the junction unaccounted for. The CDR3 runs 15 amino acids, cysteine and phenylalanine included. CDR3 DNA only is kept here, 45 bases in frame from base 1. The receptor comes from a woman between 25 and 40 years old in good health. Sequences were obtained from blood. The rearrangement combines TRBV28 with TRBJ2-3, and TRBD2 aligns with 7 junction nucleotides. The CDR3 protein: CASSFRLAGADTQYF. The nucleotides are TGTGCCAGCAGTTTCCGACTAGCTGGGGCAGATACGCAGTATTTT.